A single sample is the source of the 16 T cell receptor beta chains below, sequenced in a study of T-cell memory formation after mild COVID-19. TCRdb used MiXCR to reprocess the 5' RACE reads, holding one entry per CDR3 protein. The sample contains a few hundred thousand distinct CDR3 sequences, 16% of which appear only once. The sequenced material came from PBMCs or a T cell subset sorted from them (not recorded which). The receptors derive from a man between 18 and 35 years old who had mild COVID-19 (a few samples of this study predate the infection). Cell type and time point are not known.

CDR3: CASSWIGTSEVETQYF. CDR3 DNA: TGTGCCAGCAGCTGGATCGGGACCTCCGAGGTGGAGACCCAGTACTTC. J is TRBJ2-5 and V is TRBV11-2, with D perhaps assigned TRBD1 or TRBD2 (5 bases each). The CDR3 has 16 residues. The germline V gene has CDR1 SGHAT and CDR2 FQNNGV. Trimming took off 4 bases at V and 5 bases at J, with 20 bases between the two ends.

The CDR3 loop is CASNLDGSYEQYF. DNA of the CDR3: TGTGCCAGCAACTTGGACGGCTCCTACGAGCAGTACTTC. The V gene is TRBV12-3 or TRBV12-4, the J gene TRBJ2-7; no definite D call. The germline V and J ends were trimmed by 7 bases and 0 bases, with 10 bases remaining between them. The CDR3 is 13 residues long.

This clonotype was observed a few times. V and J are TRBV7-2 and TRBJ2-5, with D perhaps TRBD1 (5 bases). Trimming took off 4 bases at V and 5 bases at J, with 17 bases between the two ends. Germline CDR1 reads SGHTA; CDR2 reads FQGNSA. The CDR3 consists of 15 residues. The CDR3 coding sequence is TGTGCCAGCAGCTCCTCAGGGAAACGATCGGAGACCCAGTACTTC. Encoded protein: CASSSSGKRSETQYF. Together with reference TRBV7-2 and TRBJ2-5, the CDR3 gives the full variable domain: GAGVSQSPSNKVTEKGKDVELRCDPISGHTALYWYRQSLGQGLEFLIYFQGNSAPDKSGLPSDRFSAERTGGSVSTLTIQRTQQEDSAVYLCASSSSGKRSETQYFGPGTRLLVL.

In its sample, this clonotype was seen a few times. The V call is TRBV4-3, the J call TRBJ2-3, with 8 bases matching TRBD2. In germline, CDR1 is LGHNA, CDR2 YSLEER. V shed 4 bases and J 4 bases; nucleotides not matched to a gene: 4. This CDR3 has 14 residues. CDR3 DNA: TGCGCCAGCAGCCCCTCCGGGGGGGCAGATACGCAGTATTTT. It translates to CASSPSGGADTQYF.

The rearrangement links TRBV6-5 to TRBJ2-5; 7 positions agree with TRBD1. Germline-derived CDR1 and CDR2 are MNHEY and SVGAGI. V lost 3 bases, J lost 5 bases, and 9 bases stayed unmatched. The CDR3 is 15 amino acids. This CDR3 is CASSYGRGNSETQYF. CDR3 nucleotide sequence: TGTGCCAGCAGTTATGGCAGGGGGAACTCCGAGACCCAGTACTTC.

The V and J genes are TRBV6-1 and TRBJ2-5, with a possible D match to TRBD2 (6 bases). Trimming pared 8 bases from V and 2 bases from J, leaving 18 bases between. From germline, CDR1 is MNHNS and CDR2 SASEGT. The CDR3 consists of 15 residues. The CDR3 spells CASHTGGRGQETQYF. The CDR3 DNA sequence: TGTGCCAGCCACACCGGCGGGCGGGGACAAGAGACCCAGTACTTC.

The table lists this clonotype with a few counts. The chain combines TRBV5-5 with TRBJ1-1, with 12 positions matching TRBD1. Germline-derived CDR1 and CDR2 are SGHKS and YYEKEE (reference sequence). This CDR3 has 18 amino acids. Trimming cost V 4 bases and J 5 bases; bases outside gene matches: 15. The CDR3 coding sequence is TGTGCCAGCAGCAAGTCCCGGGACAGGGGGCGCAGGGGAACTGAAGCTTTCTTT. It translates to CASSKSRDRGRRGTEAFF.

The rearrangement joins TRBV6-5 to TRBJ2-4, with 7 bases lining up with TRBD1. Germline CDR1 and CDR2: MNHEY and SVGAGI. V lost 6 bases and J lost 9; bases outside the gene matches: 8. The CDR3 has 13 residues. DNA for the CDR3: TGTGCCAGCAGGAAACAGGGGTATGGCATTCAGTACTTC. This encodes CASRKQGYGIQYF.

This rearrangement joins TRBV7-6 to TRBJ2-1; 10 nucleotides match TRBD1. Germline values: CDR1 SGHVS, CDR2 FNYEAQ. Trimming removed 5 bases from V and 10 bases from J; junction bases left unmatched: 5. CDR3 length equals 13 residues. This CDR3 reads CASSDRGRGEQFF. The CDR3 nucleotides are TGTGCCAGCAGCGACAGGGGGCGGGGGGAGCAGTTCTTC.

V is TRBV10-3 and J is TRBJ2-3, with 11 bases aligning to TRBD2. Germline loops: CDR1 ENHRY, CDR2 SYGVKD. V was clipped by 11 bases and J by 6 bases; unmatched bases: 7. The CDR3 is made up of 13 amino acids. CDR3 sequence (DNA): TGTGCCGCAGGACTAGCGGGTGGTGATACGCAGTATTTT. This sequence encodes CAAGLAGGDTQYF.

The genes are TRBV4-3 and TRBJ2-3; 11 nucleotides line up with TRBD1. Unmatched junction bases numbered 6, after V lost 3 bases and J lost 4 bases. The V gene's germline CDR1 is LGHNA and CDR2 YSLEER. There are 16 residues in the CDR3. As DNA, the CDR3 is TGCGCCAGCAGCCAGGACAGGGGGCTTGGAGCAGATACGCAGTATTTT. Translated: CASSQDRGLGADTQYF.

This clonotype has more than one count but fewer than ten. The CDR3 coding sequence is TGCGCCAGCAGCCCACGACAGAGCAATCAGCCCCAGCATTTT. Encoded protein: CASSPRQSNQPQHF. The chain has TRBV4-1 and TRBJ1-5, with D possibly being TRBD1 (5 bases). Germline V lookup: CDR1 MGHRA, CDR2 YSYEKL. CDR3 length: 14 amino acids. Trimming took 4 bases from V and 1 from J, leaving 8 bases between them.

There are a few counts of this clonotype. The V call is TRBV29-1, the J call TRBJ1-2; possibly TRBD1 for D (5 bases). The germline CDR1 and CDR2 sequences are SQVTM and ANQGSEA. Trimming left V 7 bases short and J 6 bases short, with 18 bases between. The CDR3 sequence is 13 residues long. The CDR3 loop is CSALFSRGHGYTF. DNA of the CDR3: TGCAGCGCCCTATTCTCGAGGGGTCATGGCTACACCTTC. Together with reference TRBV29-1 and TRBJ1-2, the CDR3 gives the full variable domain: SAVISQKPSRDICQRGTSLTIQCQVDSQVTMMFWYRQQPGQSLTLIATANQGSEATYESGFVIDKFPISRPNLTFSTLTVSNMSPEDSSIYLCSALFSRGHGYTFGSGTRLTVV.

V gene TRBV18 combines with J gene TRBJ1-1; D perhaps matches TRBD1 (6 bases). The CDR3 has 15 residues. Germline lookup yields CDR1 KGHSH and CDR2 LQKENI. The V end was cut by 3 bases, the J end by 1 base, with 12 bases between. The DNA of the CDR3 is TGTGCCAGCTCACCCTATACAGGGAAGAACACTGAAGCTTTCTTT. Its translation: CASSPYTGKNTEAFF. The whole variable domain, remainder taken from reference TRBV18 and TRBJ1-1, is NAGVMQNPRHLVRRRGQEARLRCSPMKGHSHVYWYRQLPEEGLKFMVYLQKENIIDESGMPKERFSAEFPKEGPSILRIQQVVRGDSAAYFCASSPYTGKNTEAFFGQGTRLTVV.

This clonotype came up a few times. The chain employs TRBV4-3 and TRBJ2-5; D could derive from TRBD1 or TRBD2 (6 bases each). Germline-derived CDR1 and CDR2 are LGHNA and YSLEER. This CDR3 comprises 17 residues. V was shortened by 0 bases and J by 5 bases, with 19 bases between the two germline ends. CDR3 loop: CASSQDSQGWAGETQYF. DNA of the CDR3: TGCGCCAGCAGCCAAGATAGCCAGGGGTGGGCGGGGGAGACCCAGTACTTC.

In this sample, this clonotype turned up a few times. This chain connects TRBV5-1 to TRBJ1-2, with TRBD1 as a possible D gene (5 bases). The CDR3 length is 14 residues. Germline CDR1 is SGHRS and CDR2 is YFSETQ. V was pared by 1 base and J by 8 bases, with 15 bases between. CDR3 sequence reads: CASSLTGTPGGYTF. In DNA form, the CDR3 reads TGCGCCAGCAGCTTGACCGGGACTCCCGGCGGCTACACCTTC.